What follows are 12 T cell receptor beta chains derived from one specimen sequenced in a study of post-analysis software for immune sequencing data. Study-wide results and limits: Patients showed TRBV5-6, TRBV5-1 and TRBV20-1 among five TRBV segments more frequent than in controls.

Their recognized antigens are unknown. Each TCR beta cDNA library carried unique molecular identifiers. Each CDR3 protein is one row after TCRdb ran MiXCR on the PCR reads. Seen here are roughly 400,000 distinct CDR3 sequences, approximately 38% observed once, and the top ten hold about 8%. The source material was blood. The receptors originated from a girl aged 2-10 years with multiple sclerosis.

The chain recombines TRBV5-1 with TRBJ2-4; D might be TRBD2 (6 bases). Germline CDR1 and CDR2: SGHRS and YFSETQ. V gave up 0 bases and J gave up 0 bases, with 10 bases separating them. This CDR3 is 16 amino acids long. The CDR3 coding sequence is TGCGCCAGCAGCTTGGGGCAGGGACTAGCCAAAAACATTCAGTACTTC. This gives the protein CASSLGQGLAKNIQYF.

This clonotype was seen a few times. The junction does not match germline at one end; this may be a read error. The V and J genes are TRBV9 and TRBJ1-4, with 7 bases lining up with TRBD1. CDR3 size: 15 residues. Looked up from germline, CDR1 is SGDLS and CDR2 is YYNGEE. The CDR3, as DNA: TGTGCCAGCAGCGTAGGAGGGGGCACTAGTGAAAAACTGTTTTTT. It is translated as CASSVGGGTSEKLFF.

Comment on this clonotype: A much larger clone is a single base away; this may be a read error. The V and J genes are TRBV5-1 and TRBJ2-2; D may be TRBD2 (5 bases). The CDR3 covers 15 residues. Germline values: CDR1 SGHRS, CDR2 YFSETQ. The CDR3 protein is CASSLDGANTGERFF. Written as DNA, the CDR3 is TGCGCCAGCAGCTTGGACGGAGCGAACACCGGGGAGCGGTTTTTT.

V usage is TRBV24-1 and J usage is TRBJ2-7; a weak D match, TRBD1 (6 bases). The ends were cut back, 7 bases at V and 1 base at J, with 22 bases in the middle. Germline V gene data show CDR1 as KGHDR and CDR2 as SFDVKD. The CDR3 is 17 residues long. The CDR3 bases are TGTGCCACCAGCCCCGGGGCAGGGAAGGGGGATTCCTACGAGCAGTACTTC. Protein sequence: CATSPGAGKGDSYEQYF.

V is TRBV18 and J is TRBJ2-1; D unclear. Germline assignment: CDR1 KGHSH and CDR2 LQKENI. The V end lost 8 bases, the J end lost 9 bases, and 17 bases lay between the germline ends. CDR3 length: 13 amino acids. The CDR3 spells CASGSGESSEQFF. The CDR3 DNA sequence: TGTGCCAGCGGTTCCGGCGAATCGAGTGAGCAGTTCTTC.

V and J are TRBV12-3 or TRBV12-4 and TRBJ1-1, with a possible D match to TRBD1 (6 bases). CDR3 length: 14 residues. V lost 7 bases and J 6 bases, leaving 18 bases between the germline ends. The CDR3 sequence: CASTFTGRTSEAFF. The CDR3 nucleotides read TGTGCCAGCACCTTTACAGGGAGGACTTCTGAAGCTTTCTTT.

The rearrangement links TRBV29-1 to TRBJ2-1, with 10 nucleotides matching TRBD1. The trim removed 3 bases at V and 5 bases at J, leaving 4 bases unmatched. The CDR3 is made up of 14 amino acids. Germline V gene data show CDR1 as SQVTM and CDR2 as ANQGSEA. The CDR3 sequence: CSVDRDRGDNEQFF. The CDR3 DNA sequence: TGCAGCGTTGACCGGGACAGGGGAGACAATGAGCAGTTCTTC.

This clonotype has a handful of counts. This chain connects TRBV12-3 or TRBV12-4 to TRBJ2-6, with D unclear. This CDR3 is 16 amino acids long. V was clipped by 4 bases and J by 0 bases, with 10 bases between them. The CDR3 protein is CASSYPGLSGANVLTF. The CDR3 bases are TGTGCCAGCAGTTACCCGGGCCTCTCTGGGGCCAACGTCCTGACTTTC.

This clonotype occurred a few times. The chain recombines TRBV7-2 with TRBJ2-4; D perhaps matches TRBD2 (5 bases). Trimming pared 2 bases from V and 1 base from J, leaving 6 bases between. The CDR3 totals 14 residues. Germline V lookup: CDR1 SGHTA, CDR2 FQGNSA. In DNA, the CDR3 is TGTGCCAGCAGCTTACCGGGGGCCAAAAACATTCAGTACTTC. Protein: CASSLPGAKNIQYF.

The genes are TRBV10-2 and TRBJ2-1, with TRBD1 identical over 7 bases. The V gene end was trimmed by 1 base and the J gene end by 5 bases; junction bases not matched to a gene: 8. Germline lookup yields CDR1 WSHSY and CDR2 SAAADI. The CDR3 loop spans 16 amino acids. The CDR3 protein is CASSEWGQKTNNEQFF. Here the CDR3 DNA reads TGCGCCAGCAGTGAGTGGGGACAGAAGACGAACAATGAGCAGTTCTTC.

The chain recombines TRBV19 with TRBJ2-3; unclear D gene. V lost 2 bases to trimming and J lost 0 bases, with 15 bases between them. The CDR3 has 17 residues. CDR1 is LNHDA, CDR2 SQIVND, per germline (reference sequence). CDR3 nucleotides: TGTGCCAGTAGTATATCGGCAGGTGATACTAGCACAGATACGCAGTATTTT. Translated, it gives CASSISAGDTSTDTQYF.

The gene calls are TRBV5-1 and TRBJ2-1; TRBD1 agrees at 7 bases. This CDR3 has 14 residues. V lost 4 bases to trimming and J lost 5 bases; unmatched junction nucleotides: 6. CDR1 and CDR2 from the germline V gene are SGHRS and YFSETQ. CDR3 region: CASSPTGVNNEQFF. CDR3 bases: TGCGCCAGCAGCCCAACAGGGGTCAACAATGAGCAGTTCTTC.